These 32 T cell receptor beta chains were all obtained from the same sample, sequenced in a study of T cells after somatic rescue of genetic block (dated by TCRdb to the early 2020s). Libraries came from the immunoSEQ multiplex PCR assay. Held by TCRdb, this immuneACCESS table contains in-frame sequences only and omits some clones. Under half of the omission traces to an unresolved V gene where checked; the cause of the rest is unknown. The sample data list about 12,000 clones, and around 71% of these were observed just once. The ten largest make up about an eighth of the sample. Material: peripheral blood mononuclear cells (PBMCs). All receptors derive from a boy between 5 and 17 years old.

The chain links TRBV28 to TRBJ1-1; TRBD1 aligns across 8 bases. The germline CDR1 and CDR2 sequences are MDHEN and SYDVKM. V was pared by 5 bases and J by 1 base, with 9 bases of the junction left unmatched. This CDR3 region has 16 residues. CDR3 residues: CASSPEQGVGNTEAFF. The DNA for the CDR3 is TGTGCCAGCAGTCCCGAACAGGGGGTGGGGAACACTGAAGCTTTCTTT.

This clone was counted between two and nine times. The rearrangement uses TRBV6-6 and TRBJ2-5; D possibly corresponds to TRBD1 (5 bases). The CDR3 is 14 amino acids. Germline V lookup: CDR1 MNHNY, CDR2 SVGAGI (reference sequence). The V end lost 8 bases, the J end lost 2 bases, and 15 bases lay between the germline ends. The CDR3, as DNA: TGTGCCAGCTCAAAGGGGATCGTTCAAGAGACCCAGTACTTC. Translating it yields CASSKGIVQETQYF.

The genes are TRBV5-6 and TRBJ1-5, with 7 bases aligning to TRBD1. Germline CDR1 and CDR2: SGHDT and YYEEEE. With V trimmed by 5 bases and J by 4 bases, 9 bases remained unmatched. The CDR3 has 15 amino acids. This chain's CDR3 is CASSLTGVGNQPQHF. The CDR3 region has the DNA TGTGCCAGCAGTTTAACAGGGGTTGGAAATCAGCCCCAGCATTTT.

The rearrangement joins TRBV5-1 to TRBJ1-1, with 8 bases matching TRBD1. Trimming cost V 0 bases and J 7 bases; bases outside gene matches: 11. CDR3 length equals 16 residues. Germline V lookup: CDR1 SGHRS, CDR2 YFSETQ. CDR3 residues: CASSLARGTGFLEAFF. The CDR3 coding sequence is TGCGCCAGCAGCTTGGCCAGGGGGACAGGTTTCCTTGAAGCTTTCTTT.

The genes are TRBV25-1 and TRBJ1-2; TRBD1 matches at 9 bases. Germline loops: CDR1 MGHDK, CDR2 SYGVNS. J lost 2 bases, V lost 3 bases, and 4 bases had no gene match. The CDR3 sequence is 15 residues long. The CDR3 spells CASSEPGQGNYGYTF. The CDR3 DNA sequence: TGTGCCAGCAGTGAGCCGGGACAGGGCAACTATGGCTACACCTTC.

The V call is TRBV10-3, the J call TRBJ2-7; no definite D call. The germline V gene has CDR1 ENHRY and CDR2 SYGVKD. The germline V and J ends were trimmed by 2 bases and 0 bases, with 8 bases remaining between them. The CDR3 sequence is 14 residues long. The CDR3 spells CAISEIIPSYEQYF. CDR3 bases: TGTGCCATCAGTGAGATTATCCCCTCCTACGAGCAGTACTTC.

The chain has TRBV11-2 and TRBJ1-1; 12 bases align to TRBD1. Germline loops: CDR1 SGHAT, CDR2 FQNNGV. V was pared by 3 bases and J by 3 bases, with 8 bases of the junction left unmatched. CDR3 length: 17 residues. DNA of the CDR3: TGTGCCAGCAGCTTCCGGGACAGGGGGCCGGTGGACACTGAAGCTTTCTTT. The encoded protein is CASSFRDRGPVDTEAFF.

V usage is TRBV5-1 and J usage is TRBJ1-1, with TRBD1 matching 7 bases. CDR1 SGHRS and CDR2 YFSETQ come from the germline V gene. The V and J ends lost 0 bases and 4 bases, in that order; junction bases with no gene match: 9. The CDR3 consists of 16 residues. CDR3 nucleotides: TGCGCCAGCAGCTTGGAGTTGACAGGGACGCCCACTGAAGCTTTCTTT. It encodes CASSLELTGTPTEAFF. The entire variable domain, with the rest obtained from reference TRBV5-1 and TRBJ1-1, is as follows: KAGVTQTPRYLIKTRGQQVTLSCSPISGHRSVSWYQQTPGQGLQFLFEYFSETQRNKGNFPGRFSGRQFSNSRSEMNVSTLELGDSALYLCASSLELTGTPTEAFFGQGTRLTVV.

The V call is TRBV28, the J call TRBJ2-7; either TRBD1 or TRBD2 may supply D (7 bases each). The CDR3 sequence is 14 residues long. Trimming took 4 bases from V and 4 from J, leaving 14 bases between them. Germline V CDR1 and CDR2: MDHEN, SYDVKM. The CDR3 sequence is CASSYRGGIYEQYF. CDR3 bases: TGTGCCAGCAGTTACAGGGGAGGGATTTACGAGCAGTACTTC.

The chain carries TRBV7-3 and TRBJ2-3; 8 positions agree with TRBD2. V dropped 3 bases and J dropped 0; count of bases not matched to a gene: 2. The CDR3 extends over 15 amino acids. Germline V gives CDR1 SGHTA, CDR2 FQGTGA. The chain's CDR3 is CASSFSGTSTDTQYF. As DNA, the CDR3 is TGTGCCAGCAGCTTTAGCGGGACTAGCACAGATACGCAGTATTTT.

The CDR3 sequence: CASSRGLASYNEQFF. The CDR3 DNA follows: TGTGCCAGCAGCCGCGGACTAGCGTCCTACAATGAGCAGTTCTTC. The chain couples TRBV7-9 to TRBJ2-1; 9 nucleotides align to TRBD2. Germline CDR1 SEHNR, CDR2 FQNEAQ (reference sequence). With 5 bases clipped from V and 1 base from J, the junction kept 3 bases outside the gene matches. The CDR3 loop spans 15 amino acids.

The genes are TRBV18 and TRBJ2-1; no definite D call. V gave up 1 base and J gave up 3 bases, with 4 bases separating them. Germline assignment: CDR1 KGHSH and CDR2 LQKENI. This CDR3 has 13 residues. Here the CDR3 DNA reads TGTGCCAGCTCACCACGGGGCTACAATGAGCAGTTCTTC. This gives the protein CASSPRGYNEQFF. The variable domain in full, with the rest retrieved from reference TRBV18 and TRBJ2-1, is NAGVMQNPRHLVRRRGQEARLRCSPMKGHSHVYWYRQLPEEGLKFMVYLQKENIIDESGMPKERFSAEFPKEGPSILRIQQVVRGDSAAYFCASSPRGYNEQFFGPGTRLTVL.

The V gene is TRBV28, the J gene TRBJ1-5; D gene unclear. The CDR3 covers 16 residues. Germline CDR1 reads MDHEN; CDR2 reads SYDVKM. V was trimmed by 3 bases and J by 9 bases, leaving 21 bases between them. The CDR3: CASSFPILPSSRPQHF. In DNA form, the CDR3 reads TGTGCCAGCAGTTTTCCCATTTTACCCTCCTCTCGGCCCCAGCATTTT. Complete variable domain (other parts from reference TRBV28 and TRBJ1-5): DVKVTQSSRYLVKRTGEKVFLECVQDMDHENMFWYRQDPGLGLRLIYFSYDVKMKEKGDIPEGYSVSREKKERFSLILESASTNQTSMYLCASSFPILPSSRPQHFGDGTRLSIL.

This chain connects TRBV5-4 to TRBJ2-1; 11 nucleotides agree with TRBD2. There are 15 residues in the CDR3. Germline CDR1 and CDR2: SGHNT and YYREEE (reference sequence). V dropped 4 bases and J dropped 8; count of bases not matched to a gene: 8. The CDR3 DNA reads TGTGCCAGCAGCCCACTAGCGGGAGCCGGGTATGAGCAGTTCTTC. Amino acids: CASSPLAGAGYEQFF.

The chain has TRBV5-5 and TRBJ1-1; D unresolved. From germline, CDR1 is SGHKS and CDR2 YYEKEE (reference sequence). Deletions cut 4 bases from V and 3 bases from J, with 13 bases between. The CDR3 runs 14 residues. In DNA, the CDR3 is TGTGCCAGCAGCGTTGAACTGCGTTACACTGAAGCTTTCTTT. Amino acids: CASSVELRYTEAFF.

The chain couples TRBV19 to TRBJ2-5; the D is unclear. The CDR3 is 13 amino acids. The germline V and J ends were trimmed by 3 bases and 0 bases, with 5 bases remaining between them. Germline loops: CDR1 LNHDA, CDR2 SQIVND (reference sequence). The CDR3 DNA reads as TGTGCCAGTAGTATGACATACCAAGAGACCCAGTACTTC. It encodes CASSMTYQETQYF.

By its share, this clone is medium-sized. V usage is TRBV7-6 and J usage is TRBJ2-7; D unresolved. The CDR3 loop spans 15 amino acids. V was clipped by 3 bases and J by 1 base, with 13 bases between them. Germline V gives CDR1 SGHVS, CDR2 FNYEAQ. The CDR3 DNA reads TGTGCCAGCAGCTTTCCGCTCAGGAATTCCTACGAGCAGTACTTC. This encodes CASSFPLRNSYEQYF.

This clone counts as medium-sized. The J gene is TRBJ1-2, the V gene TRBV19, with TRBD1 as a possible D gene (6 bases). This CDR3 region has 15 residues. V was pared by 3 bases and J by 5 bases, with 16 bases between. Germline loops: CDR1 LNHDA, CDR2 SQIVND (reference sequence). The CDR3 nucleotides are TGTGCCAGTAGTATCGGACGAGGGGGTCCTTATGGCTACACCTTC. Translated: CASSIGRGGPYGYTF.

This clone was detected only once. This chain links TRBV6-1 with TRBJ1-5; D is unclear. Trimming shortened V by 1 base and J by 4 bases, and 14 bases separated the two germline ends. The V gene's germline CDR1 is MNHNS and CDR2 SASEGT. The CDR3 has 16 residues. Here the CDR3 DNA reads TGTGCCAGCAGTGAAGAGGTAGTAGGCTGGAATCAGCCCCAGCATTTT. Translating gives CASSEEVVGWNQPQHF.

V gene TRBV10-3 combines with J gene TRBJ1-4; possibly TRBD1 for D (6 bases). V lost 2 bases and J 8 bases, leaving 12 bases between the germline ends. The CDR3 spans 14 residues. Germline CDR1 reads ENHRY; CDR2 reads SYGVKD. CDR3: CAISERGQGEKLFF. The CDR3 DNA reads TGTGCCATCAGTGAGCGGGGGCAGGGGGAAAAACTGTTTTTT.

The chain links TRBV6-4 to TRBJ2-1; 9 nucleotides align to TRBD2. Unmatched junction bases numbered 6, after V lost 3 bases and J lost 3 bases. Germline CDR1 reads MRHNA; CDR2 reads SNTAGT. CDR3 size: 16 residues. CDR3 in amino acids: CASSEGSGGIYNEQFF. In DNA form, the CDR3 reads TGTGCCAGCAGTGAAGGGAGCGGGGGGATCTACAATGAGCAGTTCTTC.

The chain has TRBV28 and TRBJ2-7, with D unclear. The CDR3 consists of 16 residues. V dropped 2 bases and J dropped 2 bases, with 16 bases sitting between them. Germline CDR1 MDHEN, CDR2 SYDVKM. CDR3 amino acids: CASSLRRQLSTYEQYF. CDR3 DNA sequence: TGTGCCAGCAGTTTAAGACGTCAGCTCTCAACCTACGAGCAGTACTTC.

This rearrangement joins TRBV5-5 to TRBJ2-3, with 11 bases lining up with TRBD2. CDR1 SGHKS and CDR2 YYEKEE come from the germline V gene (reference sequence). The CDR3 has 17 amino acids. The V gene end was trimmed by 4 bases and the J gene end by 0 bases; junction bases not matched to a gene: 7. DNA for the CDR3: TGTGCCAGCAGCAAACTGACTAGCGGGGCTAGCACAGATACGCAGTATTTT. Protein: CASSKLTSGASTDTQYF. Supplemented by reference TRBV5-5 and TRBJ2-3, the full variable domain reads DAGVTQSPTHLIKTRGQQVTLRCSPISGHKSVSWYQQVLGQGPQFIFQYYEKEERGRGNFPDRFSARQFPNYSSELNVNALLLGDSALYLCASSKLTSGASTDTQYFGPGTRLTVL.

The genes are TRBV5-1 and TRBJ2-5; 11 bases are a match to TRBD2. The J call may be faulty, since TRBJ2-7 better matches the DNA end. The CDR3 consists of 19 residues. Germline V gives CDR1 SGHRS, CDR2 YFSETQ. CDR3 loop: CASSLAPGLAVRAADEQYF. The CDR3 coding sequence is TGCGCCAGCAGCTTGGCACCGGGACTAGCGGTTCGAGCCGCGGACGAGCAGTACTTC.

This clone is medium-sized (0.01 to 0.1%) in the sample. The V gene is TRBV9, the J gene TRBJ2-7; tentative D call: TRBD2 (5 bases). V was trimmed by 3 bases and J by 6 bases, leaving 16 bases between them. The germline CDR1 and CDR2 sequences are SGDLS and YYNGEE. CDR3 length equals 14 residues. CDR3 bases: TGTGCCAGCAGCGCCGGACTCATTCCTTCCGAGCAGTACTTC. It is translated as CASSAGLIPSEQYF.

The chain links TRBV13 to TRBJ1-1; 12 bases line up with TRBD1. Germline CDR1 PRHDT, CDR2 FYEKMQ (reference sequence). The V gene end was trimmed by 3 bases and the J gene end by 3 bases; junction bases not matched to a gene: 8. The CDR3 consists of 17 residues. The CDR3 reads CASSFRDRGPVDTEAFF. The DNA for the CDR3 is TGTGCCAGCAGCTTCCGGGACAGGGGGCCGGTGGACACTGAAGCTTTCTTT.

This chain joins TRBV29-1 and TRBJ1-1; 9 bases match TRBD1. Germline CDR1 and CDR2: SQVTM and ANQGSEA. The CDR3 consists of 12 residues. The ends lost 7 bases at V and 10 bases at J; junction bases unmatched: 10. CDR3 amino acids: CSGKGQGVPAFF. The CDR3 bases are TGCAGCGGAAAGGGACAGGGAGTCCCAGCTTTCTTT.

The CDR3, as DNA: TGTGCCAGCAGCTTCGGGGCGCAGGGTGGAAACATTCAGTACTTC. This sequence encodes CASSFGAQGGNIQYF. The rearrangement links TRBV11-1 to TRBJ2-4, with D possibly being TRBD1 or TRBD2 (5 bases each). Germline-derived CDR1 and CDR2 are SGHAT and FQDESV (reference sequence). V lost 3 bases and J 6 bases, leaving 15 bases between the germline ends. The CDR3 totals 15 residues.

The genes are TRBV10-1 and TRBJ2-7; D gene unclear. Germline CDR1 is WNHNN and CDR2 is SYGVQD (reference sequence). The CDR3 totals 11 residues. Trimming pared 5 bases from V and 3 bases from J, leaving 5 bases between. In nucleotides, the CDR3 is TGCGCCAGCAGTTCGGGCTACGAGCAGTACTTC. The encoded protein is CASSSGYEQYF.

The gene calls are TRBV7-9 and TRBJ2-1, with a tentative D call TRBD1 (6 bases). The CDR3 consists of 14 residues. Trimming stripped 4 bases from V and 6 bases from J, with 13 bases between. Germline loops: CDR1 SEHNR, CDR2 FQNEAQ (reference sequence). Here the CDR3 reads CASSSEDSLNEQFF. The CDR3 DNA is TGTGCCAGCAGCTCCGAGGACAGTCTCAATGAGCAGTTCTTC.

V is TRBV18 and J is TRBJ1-6, with D perhaps matching TRBD1 (5 bases). Between the trimmed V and J ends, which lost 0 bases and 5 bases, there was a span of 14 bases. Germline V gives CDR1 KGHSH, CDR2 LQKENI. This CDR3 comprises 17 residues. As DNA, the CDR3 is TGTGCCAGCTCACCACCGTGGGGCAGCACAGATAATTCACCCCTCCACTTT. It codes for CASSPPWGSTDNSPLHF.

The V gene is TRBV7-2, the J gene TRBJ2-4; D not certain. This CDR3 spans 19 amino acids. V lost 2 bases, J lost 0 bases, and 20 bases lay in between. Germline V gene lookup returns CDR1 SGHTA and CDR2 FQGNSA. The CDR3 bases are TGTGCCAGCAGCTTACTCGGGCAGGTTCCTCCTCTAGCCAAAAACATTCAGTACTTC. It is translated as CASSLLGQVPPLAKNIQYF.